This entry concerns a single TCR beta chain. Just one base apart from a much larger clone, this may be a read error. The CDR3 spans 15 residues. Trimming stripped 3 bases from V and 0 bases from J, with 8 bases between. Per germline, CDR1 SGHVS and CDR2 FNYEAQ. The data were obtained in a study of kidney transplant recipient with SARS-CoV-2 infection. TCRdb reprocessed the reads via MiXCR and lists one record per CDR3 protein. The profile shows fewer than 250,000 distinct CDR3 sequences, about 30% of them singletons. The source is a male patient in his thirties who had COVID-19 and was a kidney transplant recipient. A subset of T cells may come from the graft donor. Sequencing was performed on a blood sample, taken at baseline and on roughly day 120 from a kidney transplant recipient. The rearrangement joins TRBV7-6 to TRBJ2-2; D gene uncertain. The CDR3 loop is CASSFLLPNTGELFF. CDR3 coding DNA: TGTGCCAGCAGCTTTTTGCTCCCGAACACCGGGGAGCTGTTTTTT.